The clone carrying this TCR beta chain turned up a few times. The source of the sample is a study of T-cell reconstitution after alpha-beta-depleted transplantation in children. Using unique molecular identifiers, the investigators prepared the TCRbeta library. MiXCR, run by TCRdb on the PCR reads, gives a single entry per CDR3 protein. Among about 610,000 distinct CDR3 sequences listed, over 9.5% were seen once. CDR1 is SQVTM and CDR2 is ANQGSEA in the germline V gene. V lost 6 bases to trimming and J lost 2 bases, with 10 bases between them. The CDR3 sequence is 12 residues long. The receptor was isolated from a human donor who donated a stem cell graft to a child with acute myeloid leukemia. Sample: PBMCs from the stem cell graft donor, taken from the stem cell graft. The chain employs TRBV29-1 and TRBJ2-5, with D unresolved. CDR3 nucleotide sequence: TGCAGCGTGGGTGTGGGTCAAGAGACCCAGTACTTC. Its translation is CSVGVGQETQYF.